One and the same sample provided the 28 T cell receptor beta chains below, sequenced in a study of blood T cells in healthy people across ages (dated by TCRdb to between 2014 and 2017). Library construction relied on 5' RACE. Sequenced on an Illumina HiSeq 2500. A second about 7 to 11 cycle PCR used a sample-barcoded 5' primer and a J-beta primer mix. TCRdb passed the public sequencing reads through fastp at Q25 and MiXCR, retaining productive beta sequences. Rows with a matching CDR3 protein are joined into one entry that keeps the most common DNA and genes. In this sample the table shows over a million distinct CDR3 sequences, approximately 25% of which occur a single time. Of the sample, approximately 0.71% falls within the top ten clones. These sequences were also reported in another study, on T cells of mothers and their children.

Sequences were obtained from blood. The receptors were sampled from a girl aged 2 to 9 in good health.

In its sample, this clonotype was seen a few times. The chain uses TRBV3-1 and TRBJ2-5; TRBD2 agrees at 9 bases. Near its end, the DNA agrees better with TRBJ2-7, so the J call may be wrong. Germline CDR1 and CDR2: LGHDT and YNNKEL (reference sequence). The CDR3 has 15 amino acids. CDR3 residues: CASSRLAGDGDEQYF. CDR3 nucleotides: TGTGCCAGCAGCCGATTAGCGGGAGACGGAGACGAGCAGTACTTC.

This clonotype was found a few times. V and J are TRBV7-9 and TRBJ1-1; D gene unclear. V lost 1 base to trimming and J lost 5 bases, with 11 bases between them. Germline V gene sequence: CDR1 SEHNR, CDR2 FQNEAQ (reference sequence). This CDR3 has 14 residues. The CDR3 protein is CASSLDSSGTEAFF. The CDR3 DNA follows: TGTGCCAGCAGCTTAGATTCGTCTGGGACTGAAGCTTTCTTT.

This chain uses TRBV29-1 with TRBJ2-3; TRBD1 might be the D (6 bases). Between the trimmed V and J ends, which lost 7 bases and 4 bases, there was a span of 15 bases. In germline, CDR1 is SQVTM, CDR2 ANQGSEA. The CDR3 runs 13 residues. CDR3 loop: CSAGEPVADTQYF. CDR3 bases: TGCAGCGCAGGGGAGCCCGTTGCAGATACGCAGTATTTT.

The sample holds a few counts of this clonotype. The chain has TRBV7-2 and TRBJ2-5; 9 bases match TRBD2. In germline, CDR1 is SGHTA, CDR2 FQGNSA. The CDR3 extends over 14 amino acids. Trimming cost V 3 bases and J 7 bases; bases outside gene matches: 6. The CDR3 DNA reads TGTGCCAGCAGCTTGGTAGCGGGAGATGGGACCCAGTACTTC. As protein: CASSLVAGDGTQYF.

This chain links TRBV5-1 with TRBJ2-6; D might be TRBD2 (5 bases). The CDR3 consists of 14 residues. Trimming removed 5 bases from V and 2 bases from J, with 8 bases in between. Germline V gene sequence: CDR1 SGHRS, CDR2 YFSETQ. The CDR3 spells CASRSSPGANVLTF. In DNA form, the CDR3 reads TGCGCCAGCAGATCTAGCCCTGGGGCCAACGTCCTGACTTTC. Based on the CDR3 plus reference TRBV5-1 and TRBJ2-6, the full variable domain is KAGVTQTPRYLIKTRGQQVTLSCSPISGHRSVSWYQQTPGQGLQFLFEYFSETQRNKGNFPGRFSGRQFSNSRSEMNVSTLELGDSALYLCASRSSPGANVLTFGAGSRLTVL.

The gene calls are TRBV5-4 and TRBJ2-5; 8 bases fit TRBD2. The CDR3 spans 15 residues. The ends lost 1 base at V and 5 bases at J; junction bases unmatched: 7. CDR1 and CDR2 from the germline V gene are SGHNT and YYREEE (reference sequence). CDR3 amino acids: CASSLTGGRGETQYF. The CDR3 region has the DNA TGTGCCAGCAGCTTGACGGGAGGGAGAGGGGAGACCCAGTACTTC.

This clonotype was observed at least ten times. The V gene is TRBV7-2, the J gene TRBJ1-1, with D perhaps TRBD1 (6 bases). Trimming took 1 base from V and 3 from J, leaving 9 bases between them. Germline CDR1 is SGHTA and CDR2 is FQGNSA. The CDR3 sequence is 14 residues long. The CDR3 DNA sequence: TGTGCCAGCAGCTTAGAGGGGGGGTACACTGAAGCTTTCTTT. Its translation is CASSLEGGYTEAFF.

This clonotype was seen a few times. The rearrangement links TRBV6-5 to TRBJ2-5; D is undetermined. The CDR3 length is 14 residues. Trimming cost V 0 bases and J 5 bases, with 10 bases left between them. Germline V gives CDR1 MNHEY, CDR2 SVGAGI. The CDR3: CASSYSSLPETQYF. Here the CDR3 DNA reads TGTGCCAGCAGTTACTCTAGCCTCCCTGAGACCCAGTACTTC.

The chain combines TRBV7-2 with TRBJ1-6; tentatively, D is TRBD1 (6 bases). Looked up from germline, CDR1 is SGHTA and CDR2 is FQGNSA. V lost 1 base and J lost 2, with 12 bases in between. This CDR3 comprises 17 residues. This chain's CDR3 is CASSLEWAGAYNSPLHF. CDR3 DNA sequence: TGTGCCAGCAGCTTAGAATGGGCAGGGGCCTATAATTCACCCCTCCACTTT.

The rearrangement uses TRBV5-1 and TRBJ2-3; D gene uncertain. V was cut by 3 bases and J by 2 bases, with 13 bases left in between. Germline loops: CDR1 SGHRS, CDR2 YFSETQ. The CDR3 totals 15 residues. The CDR3 DNA reads as TGCGCCAGCAGCTCCGCCTACGCTGACACAGATACGCAGTATTTT. This sequence encodes CASSSAYADTDTQYF.

Concerning this clonotype itself: The junction shows a germline mismatch at one end, possibly a read error. The chain recombines TRBV27 with TRBJ2-2; maybe TRBD2 (5 bases). The CDR3 has 14 residues. Germline V gives CDR1 MNHEY, CDR2 SMNVEV (reference sequence). The CDR3 sequence is CASSIMGNTGELFF. The DNA for the CDR3 is TGTGCCAGCAGTATCATGGGGAACACCGGGGAGCTGTTCTTT.

This chain joins TRBV29-1 and TRBJ2-5; maybe TRBD1 (6 bases). Matching the DNA end better, TRBJ2-1 makes the J call doubtful. The CDR3 consists of 16 residues. Germline assignment: CDR1 SQVTM and CDR2 ANQGSEA. This chain's CDR3 is CSVEDRTAPNLNEQFF. DNA for the CDR3: TGCAGCGTTGAAGATAGGACAGCACCTAACCTCAATGAGCAGTTCTTC.

This clonotype was counted a few times. The chain links TRBV4-1 to TRBJ1-1, with 7 bases fitting TRBD1. The V and J ends lost 3 bases and 1 base, in that order; junction bases with no gene match: 11. Germline-derived CDR1 and CDR2 are MGHRA and YSYEKL. The CDR3 contains 17 residues. The CDR3 DNA sequence: TGCGCCAGCAGCCATTTACAGGGGTGGGGGTCGAACACTGAAGCTTTCTTT. Translating it yields CASSHLQGWGSNTEAFF.

The chain carries TRBV2 and TRBJ2-3, with TRBD2 identical over 11 bases. Germline trimming cut 8 bases from V and 0 bases from J; bases unmatched to any gene: 4. Germline V lookup: CDR1 SNHLY, CDR2 FYNNEI. This CDR3 comprises 15 residues. The CDR3 region is CASPGTSGSTDTQYF. Here the CDR3 DNA reads TGTGCCAGCCCGGGGACTAGCGGTAGCACAGATACGCAGTATTTT. Variable domain in full (rest from reference TRBV2 and TRBJ2-3): EPEVTQTPSHQVTQMGQEVILRCVPISNHLYFYWYRQILGQKVEFLVSFYNNEISEKSEIFDDQFSVERPDGSNFTLKIRSTKLEDSAMYFCASPGTSGSTDTQYFGPGTRLTVL.

This clonotype was picked up a small number of times. This chain links TRBV12-3 or TRBV12-4 with TRBJ2-1; TRBD2 is a possible D gene (6 bases). This CDR3 spans 15 amino acids. The V end lost 5 bases, the J end lost 10 bases, and 21 bases lay between the germline ends. The CDR3, as DNA: TGTGCCAGCAGTCAGGACCTCGCGGGGTTCGGGGAGCAGTTCTTC. Its translation is CASSQDLAGFGEQFF.

The chain has TRBV7-9 and TRBJ1-1; D is unresolved. This CDR3 has 14 amino acids. The V gene's germline CDR1 is SEHNR and CDR2 FQNEAQ (reference sequence). The V end was cut by 3 bases, the J end by 0 bases, with 8 bases between. This chain's CDR3 is CASSFRPMNTEAFF. CDR3 sequence (DNA): TGTGCCAGCAGCTTCCGCCCCATGAACACTGAAGCTTTCTTT.

V gene TRBV5-1 combines with J gene TRBJ2-5; the match to TRBD2 covers 11 bases. V shed 2 bases and J 2 bases; nucleotides not matched to a gene: 5. CDR3 length equals 16 residues. Germline V gene lookup returns CDR1 SGHRS and CDR2 YFSETQ. CDR3 coding DNA: TGCGCCAGCAGCTTATTAGGGACTAGCGGACAAGAGACCCAGTACTTC. Translating gives CASSLLGTSGQETQYF. Full variable domain (outside the CDR3, taken from reference TRBV5-1 and TRBJ2-5): KAGVTQTPRYLIKTRGQQVTLSCSPISGHRSVSWYQQTPGQGLQFLFEYFSETQRNKGNFPGRFSGRQFSNSRSEMNVSTLELGDSALYLCASSLLGTSGQETQYFGPGTRLLVL.

The chain joins TRBV29-1 to TRBJ2-5, with 11 bases that match TRBD1. This CDR3 region has 15 residues. Germline V lookup: CDR1 SQVTM, CDR2 ANQGSEA. The J segment lost 0 bases and the V segment lost 3 bases, leaving 3 bases of the junction unmatched. DNA of the CDR3: TGCAGCGTTGACGGGACAGGGGGGGACCAAGAGACCCAGTACTTC. Its protein product is CSVDGTGGDQETQYF.

This clonotype was observed a few times. The V gene is TRBV6-2 or TRBV6-3, the J gene TRBJ2-1, with 9 bases identical to TRBD2. The CDR3 spans 16 residues. V was clipped by 7 bases and J by 15 bases; unmatched bases: 22. Germline V gives CDR1 MNHEY, CDR2 SVGEGT. CDR3 sequence: CASTLMGGTSPGRRFF. The CDR3 nucleotides read TGTGCCAGCACCCTCATGGGCGGGACTAGCCCTGGACGGCGGTTCTTC.

This clonotype was recorded a few times. The chain links TRBV13 to TRBJ2-1; a possible D gene is TRBD2 (6 bases). This CDR3 spans 15 amino acids. Trimming shortened V by 5 bases and J by 4 bases, and 15 bases separated the two germline ends. Germline-derived CDR1 and CDR2 are PRHDT and FYEKMQ (reference sequence). CDR3 sequence reads: CASSIAAGSYNEQFF. CDR3 nucleotides: TGTGCCAGCAGCATTGCCGCCGGGAGTTACAATGAGCAGTTCTTC. Full variable domain (rest looked up from reference TRBV13 and TRBJ2-1): AAGVIQSPRHLIKEKRETATLKCYPIPRHDTVYWYQQGPGQDPQFLISFYEKMQSDKGSIPDRFSAQQFSDYHSELNMSSLELGDSALYFCASSIAAGSYNEQFFGPGTRLTVL.

The chain combines TRBV12-3 or TRBV12-4 with TRBJ2-1, with no clear D. CDR3 size: 12 residues. Trimming removed 3 bases at V and 12 bases at J, with 12 bases between. For the CDR3, the DNA is TGTGCCAGCAGTTTGGGCGTCCCGACGCAGTTCTTC. Its translation: CASSLGVPTQFF.

The V call is TRBV20-1, the J call TRBJ2-2; D possibly matches TRBD1 or TRBD2 (5 bases each). The CDR3 runs 11 residues. CDR1 and CDR2 from the germline V gene are DFQATT and SNEGSKA (reference sequence). V was pared by 5 bases and J by 6 bases, with 7 bases between. This CDR3 reads CSARDAGELFF. The CDR3 coding sequence is TGCAGTGCTCGGGACGCCGGGGAGCTGTTTTTT.

This chain uses TRBV6-6 with TRBJ2-7; possibly TRBD1 for D (5 bases). The CDR3 has 15 residues. Germline CDR1 and CDR2: MNHNY and SVGAGI (reference sequence). V was trimmed by 6 bases and J by 2 bases, leaving 17 bases between them. This CDR3 reads CASSHGDSYTYEQYF. CDR3 DNA sequence: TGTGCCAGCAGCCACGGAGACAGTTACACCTACGAGCAGTACTTC.

This clonotype was counted only a few times. This chain links TRBV20-1 with TRBJ2-1; 9 bases map to TRBD2. Germline assignment: CDR1 DFQATT and CDR2 SNEGSKA (reference sequence). This CDR3 is 15 amino acids long. V shed 3 bases, J shed 4 bases, and the junction held 7 bases outside the gene matches. DNA of the CDR3: TGCAGTGCTAGGGCCGTAGCGGGAGAATACAATGAGCAGTTCTTC. It yields the protein CSARAVAGEYNEQFF.

The chain couples TRBV20-1 to TRBJ2-6, with D hard to call. Germline-derived CDR1 and CDR2 are DFQATT and SNEGSKA (reference sequence). Trimming removed 5 bases from V and 1 base from J, with 6 bases in between. The CDR3 runs to 13 residues. The CDR3 DNA sequence: TGCAGTGCTTCCGAATCTGGGGCCAACGTCCTGACTTTC. It yields the protein CSASESGANVLTF.

The sample holds a few counts of this clonotype. The chain uses TRBV24-1 and TRBJ2-5; the D gene is possibly TRBD2 (6 bases). The closer fit of TRBJ2-7 to the DNA end suggests the J call may be wrong. CDR3 length: 15 amino acids. Per germline, CDR1 KGHDR and CDR2 SFDVKD. The CDR3 bases are TGTGCCACCAGTGATCCCAGCGGGCAATCCTACGAGCAGTACTTC. Protein sequence: CATSDPSGQSYEQYF.

This clonotype has only a few counts. V gene TRBV12-3 or TRBV12-4 combines with J gene TRBJ1-2, with a weak D call TRBD1 (5 bases). The CDR3 covers 14 residues. V lost 3 bases to trimming and J lost 4 bases, with 12 bases between them. CDR3 protein: CASSLGGGPYGYTF. The DNA of the CDR3 is TGTGCCAGCAGTTTGGGGGGTGGACCCTATGGCTACACCTTC.

This clonotype was observed a handful of times. This chain links TRBV2 with TRBJ2-5, with unresolved D. The DNA end favors TRBJ2-7, so the J call may be wrong. The CDR3 extends over 12 amino acids. CDR1 is SNHLY and CDR2 is FYNNEI in the germline V gene. The CDR3 protein is CASSPIVSEQYF. As DNA, the CDR3 is TGTGCCAGCAGCCCGATAGTCTCCGAGCAGTACTTC.